This T cell receptor (beta chain) was profiled in a study of blood T cell repertoires in COVID-19. Study information: The study drew acute and convalescent COVID-19 samples from the United States, Italy and Spain. Sample material is recorded as cDNA or gDNA derived from T cells, B-cell-depleted T cells, or PBMCs.

Libraries were prepared by immunoSEQ multiplex PCR; TCRdb keeps only in-frame clonotypes and omits some of them. There are about 170,000 clones in the sample; 70% to 90% occur only once, and around 2.1% lies in the top ten. This CDR3 is built from 13 residues. The germline V gene has CDR1 SGHRS and CDR2 YFSETQ. V was pared by 1 base and J by 0 bases, with 4 bases between. V usage is TRBV5-1 and J usage is TRBJ1-2; no definite D call. Sequenced material: peripheral blood. The TCR sequence derives from a man in his fifties or sixties who had recovered from COVID-19. The CDR3 loop is CASSLNTNYGYTF. CDR3 nucleotide sequence: TGCGCCAGCAGCTTGAACACTAACTATGGCTACACCTTC.